Below are 26 T cell receptor beta chains sequenced from a single sample in a study of beta chain features in type 1 diabetes. All of the isolated RNA was reverse transcribed, so expressed TCRB transcripts were sequenced. Data came from immunoSEQ multiplex PCR; TCRdb stores just in-frame clones and leaves some out. The sample lists about 200,000 clones; about 11% were seen once. The sequenced material came from central memory CD4+ T cells from blood. All receptors come from a man aged 18 to 29 in good health.

This clone showed up just a few times. The chain carries TRBV28 and TRBJ2-7; the D is unclear. The germline CDR1 and CDR2 sequences are MDHEN and SYDVKM. CDR3 length: 11 residues. The V end lost 6 bases, the J end lost 7 bases, and 10 bases lay between the germline ends. CDR3 sequence: CASRGPVEQYF. The CDR3 nucleotides are TGTGCCAGCAGGGGCCCTGTGGAGCAGTACTTC.

J is TRBJ2-7 and V is TRBV11-2; unclear D gene. The CDR3 covers 15 residues. Germline assignment: CDR1 SGHAT and CDR2 FQNNGV. Deletions cut 0 bases from V and 0 bases from J, with 9 bases between. CDR3 in DNA: TGTGCCAGCAGCTTAGAGGCGCTGAGCTCCTACGAGCAGTACTTC. Translated: CASSLEALSSYEQYF. The full variable domain, in which reference TRBV11-2 and TRBJ2-7 provide the parts outside the CDR3, is EAGVAQSPRYKIIEKRQSVAFWCNPISGHATLYWYQQILGQGPKLLIQFQNNGVVDDSQLPKDRFSAERLKGVDSTLKIQPAKLEDSAVYLCASSLEALSSYEQYFGPGTRLTVT.

The chain has TRBV5-6 and TRBJ2-3; 10 nucleotides match TRBD2. The CDR3 length is 17 residues. With V trimmed by 4 bases and J by 5 bases, 13 bases remained unmatched. The germline gives CDR1 SGHDT, CDR2 YYEEEE. Here the CDR3 reads CASSRVAGGQFRDTQYF. The CDR3 bases are TGTGCCAGCAGCAGGGTAGCGGGAGGCCAATTTCGAGATACGCAGTATTTT.

The chain recombines TRBV28 with TRBJ2-3; D is perhaps TRBD1 (5 bases). CDR1 MDHEN and CDR2 SYDVKM come from the germline V gene. This CDR3 has 16 residues. Trimming took 4 bases from V and 0 from J, leaving 14 bases between them. The chain's CDR3 is CASSSFGHISTDTQYF. DNA of the CDR3: TGTGCCAGCAGTTCCTTCGGACACATTAGCACAGATACGCAGTATTTT.

The V gene is TRBV4-2, the J gene TRBJ2-3; 7 bases match TRBD2. CDR3 length: 18 residues. After removal of 4 bases from V and 0 bases from J, the junction contained 13 bases not matched to a gene. Looked up from germline, CDR1 is LGHNA and CDR2 is YNFKEQ. The CDR3 DNA reads TGTGCCAGCAGCCGCTCCCCCGGGGGTAGCGGGAGCACAGATACGCAGTATTTT. Translation: CASSRSPGGSGSTDTQYF.

The CDR3: CASSLYTEQYF. As DNA, the CDR3 is TGTGCCAGCAGCCTCTACACCGAGCAGTACTTC. The chain combines TRBV28 with TRBJ2-7; D unresolved. V was pared by 6 bases and J by 6 bases, with 9 bases between. The CDR3 covers 11 residues. Germline CDR1 MDHEN, CDR2 SYDVKM. Looking up the rest from reference TRBV28 and TRBJ2-7 gives the full variable domain: DVKVTQSSRYLVKRTGEKVFLECVQDMDHENMFWYRQDPGLGLRLIYFSYDVKMKEKGDIPEGYSVSREKKERFSLILESASTNQTSMYLCASSLYTEQYFGPGTRLTVT.

As to this clone: The identical CDR3 is also encoded by other nucleotide sequences in the sample. CDR3 sequence: CASSPGLQETQYF. The CDR3 DNA follows: TGTGCCAGCTCACCGGGACTACAAGAGACCCAGTACTTC. The chain has TRBV18 and TRBJ2-5; 7 nucleotides agree with TRBD2. Germline V gene sequence: CDR1 KGHSH, CDR2 LQKENI. The CDR3 has 13 residues. V shed 3 bases, J shed 2 bases, and the junction held 0 bases outside the gene matches.

CDR3 sequence: CASSPTAGLPDTQYF. In DNA form, the CDR3 reads TGTGCCAGCTCACCAACGGCAGGGCTCCCCGATACGCAGTATTTT. J is TRBJ2-3 and V is TRBV18; tentative D call: TRBD1 (5 bases). CDR3 length: 15 amino acids. V gave up 2 bases and J gave up 6 bases, with 15 bases separating them. Germline V gene data show CDR1 as KGHSH and CDR2 as LQKENI.

The chain links TRBV9 to TRBJ2-5, with D possibly being TRBD2 (7 bases). Trimming left V 4 bases short and J 4 bases short, with 14 bases between. This CDR3 comprises 14 residues. CDR1 is SGDLS and CDR2 is YYNGEE in the germline V gene. CDR3 DNA sequence: TGTGCCAGCAGCCTCGAGGGGGGGCCAGAGACCCAGTACTTC. Amino acids: CASSLEGGPETQYF.

This clone was seen more than once but under ten times. This chain links TRBV28 with TRBJ2-5, with D perhaps matching TRBD2 (5 bases). Germline CDR1 MDHEN, CDR2 SYDVKM. The CDR3 is 13 amino acids. V gave up 1 base and J gave up 5 bases, with 8 bases separating them. The CDR3 here is CASSLSGGETQYF. DNA for the CDR3: TGTGCCAGCAGTTTATCTGGCGGGGAGACCCAGTACTTC.

This clone was counted only a few times. This chain uses TRBV7-2 with TRBJ2-6, with 11 bases identical to TRBD1. Per germline, CDR1 SGHTA and CDR2 FQGNSA. The V segment lost 5 bases and the J segment 0 bases; nucleotides outside the gene matches: 3. The CDR3 length is 17 residues. Here the CDR3 reads CASSRTGGYSGANVLTF. The DNA for the CDR3 is TGTGCCAGCAGCCGGACAGGGGGCTACTCTGGGGCCAACGTCCTGACTTTC.

V gene TRBV5-4 combines with J gene TRBJ2-5, with 8 nucleotides matching TRBD2. From germline, CDR1 is SGHNT and CDR2 YYREEE (reference sequence). J was trimmed by 5 bases and V by 4 bases; bases with no gene match: 10. This CDR3 is 15 amino acids long. CDR3 sequence (DNA): TGTGCCAGCAGCCCAGGGAGCGGGAGAGGCGAGACCCAGTACTTC. Encoded protein: CASSPGSGRGETQYF. Full variable domain (outside the CDR3, taken from reference TRBV5-4 and TRBJ2-5): ETGVTQSPTHLIKTRGQQVTLRCSSQSGHNTVSWYQQALGQGPQFIFQYYREEENGRGNFPPRFSGLQFPNYSSELNVNALELDDSALYLCASSPGSGRGETQYFGPGTRLLVL.

The chain carries TRBV28 and TRBJ2-2; D possibly corresponds to TRBD1 (6 bases). The V gene's germline CDR1 is MDHEN and CDR2 SYDVKM. V lost 3 bases, J lost 3 bases, and 8 bases lay in between. The CDR3 covers 14 residues. CDR3 region: CASSLGAHTGELFF. The DNA for the CDR3 is TGTGCCAGCAGTTTGGGGGCACACACCGGGGAGCTGTTTTTT.

The sample holds a few counts of this clone. This sequence joins TRBV6-6 and TRBJ2-3; D uncertain. CDR3 size: 14 residues. V lost 5 bases and J 4 bases, leaving 13 bases between the germline ends. The germline V gene encodes CDR1 MNHNY and CDR2 SVGAGI (reference sequence). The CDR3 DNA reads as TGTGCCAGCAGTAAAAGACCGGCTCCAGATACGCAGTATTTT. Amino acids: CASSKRPAPDTQYF.

V gene TRBV7-2 combines with J gene TRBJ1-5, with TRBD1 matching 7 bases. CDR1 is SGHTA and CDR2 is FQGNSA in the germline V gene. Germline trimming cut 5 bases from V and 2 bases from J; bases unmatched to any gene: 3. The CDR3 runs to 14 residues. The CDR3 DNA reads TGTGCCAGCAGCCTCACAGGGGGCAATCAGCCCCAGCATTTT. This sequence encodes CASSLTGGNQPQHF.

In this sample, this clone turned up a few times. V usage is TRBV9 and J usage is TRBJ2-2, with D tentatively TRBD1 (6 bases). This CDR3 has 17 residues. Germline V gene lookup returns CDR1 SGDLS and CDR2 YYNGEE. V gave up 0 bases and J gave up 4 bases, with 16 bases separating them. As DNA, the CDR3 is TGTGCCAGCAGCGTAGATGGATGGGGGCAGCCCACCGGGGAGCTGTTTTTT. It codes for CASSVDGWGQPTGELFF.

V gene TRBV15 combines with J gene TRBJ2-1; D gene uncertain. The CDR3 is made up of 16 amino acids. Trimming removed 0 bases at V and 0 bases at J, with 9 bases between. The germline CDR1 and CDR2 sequences are LNHNV and YYDKDF (reference sequence). The CDR3 coding sequence is TGTGCCACCAGCAGAGATTACGACTGCTCCTACAATGAGCAGTTCTTC. It encodes CATSRDYDCSYNEQFF.

The V gene is TRBV7-7, the J gene TRBJ2-1; 7 bases map to TRBD2. The CDR3 is made up of 16 amino acids. The germline V gene encodes CDR1 SSHAT and CDR2 FNYEAQ (reference sequence). V shed 5 bases, J shed 0 bases, and the junction held 7 bases outside the gene matches. CDR3 sequence reads: CASSKLASSSYNEQFF. The CDR3 DNA is TGTGCCAGCAGCAAACTAGCGTCGAGCTCCTACAATGAGCAGTTCTTC.

The chain links TRBV6-5 to TRBJ2-1; either TRBD1 or TRBD2 may supply D (5 bases each). V was pared by 8 bases and J by 5 bases, with 19 bases between. The CDR3 contains 15 residues. Germline V gene data show CDR1 as MNHEY and CDR2 as SVGAGI. The DNA of the CDR3 is TGTGCCAGCCCGGCCGGGGACGTAGGGCACAATGAGCAGTTCTTC. Its translation: CASPAGDVGHNEQFF.

The CDR3: CASSEREWKETQYF. The CDR3 DNA is TGTGCCAGCTCAGAACGGGAGTGGAAGGAGACCCAGTACTTC. The chain uses TRBV7-2 and TRBJ2-5, with D perhaps matching TRBD2 (6 bases). The germline V and J ends were trimmed by 8 bases and 5 bases, with 18 bases remaining between them. Germline CDR1 and CDR2: SGHTA and FQGNSA. This CDR3 region has 14 residues.

This clone showed up just a few times. The chain is built from TRBV4-1 and TRBJ2-7; TRBD2 is a possible D gene (6 bases). V lost 0 bases and J lost 2, with 11 bases in between. CDR1 and CDR2 from the germline V gene are MGHRA and YSYEKL. This CDR3 spans 15 amino acids. CDR3 DNA sequence: TGCGCCAGCAGCCAAGATGGGGACTTACCCTACGAGCAGTACTTC. Protein: CASSQDGDLPYEQYF.

At least ten counts were recorded for this clone. V gene TRBV6-6 combines with J gene TRBJ2-7; 14 bases agree with TRBD2. The CDR3 loop spans 15 amino acids. The V gene end was trimmed by 6 bases and the J gene end by 3 bases; junction bases not matched to a gene: 4. Germline V gene sequence: CDR1 MNHNY, CDR2 SVGAGI (reference sequence). CDR3: CASRPGLAGGYEQYF. As DNA, the CDR3 is TGTGCCAGCAGACCCGGACTAGCGGGAGGCTACGAGCAGTACTTC.

Only a few counts were recorded for this clone. The chain recombines TRBV2 with TRBJ1-1; D unclear. The length of the CDR3 is 13 residues. V was trimmed by 6 bases and J by 2 bases, leaving 10 bases between them. Germline V gene sequence: CDR1 SNHLY, CDR2 FYNNEI. This CDR3 is CASSPGANTEAFF. In DNA, the CDR3 is TGTGCCAGCAGCCCGGGAGCTAACACTGAAGCTTTCTTT.

The chain uses TRBV7-9 and TRBJ2-7; no clear D gene. The CDR3 runs to 14 residues. V was trimmed by 5 bases and J by 0 bases, leaving 11 bases between them. CDR1 and CDR2 (germline): SEHNR, FQNEAQ (reference sequence). This CDR3 reads CASSPQGFSYEQYF. DNA for the CDR3: TGTGCCAGCAGCCCCCAAGGCTTCTCCTACGAGCAGTACTTC.

The rearrangement uses TRBV7-8 and TRBJ2-2; no definite D call. CDR3 size: 14 residues. Germline loops: CDR1 SGHVS, CDR2 FQNEAQ. Deletions cut 5 bases from V and 3 bases from J, with 10 bases between. CDR3 residues: CASSPLVYTGELFF. CDR3 nucleotides: TGTGCCAGCAGCCCCCTAGTGTACACCGGGGAGCTGTTTTTT.

This clone has more than one count but fewer than ten. The V and J genes are TRBV4-2 and TRBJ1-2, with 7 bases lining up with TRBD1. The CDR3 is 16 residues long. Germline V lookup: CDR1 LGHNA, CDR2 YNFKEQ. V dropped 2 bases and J dropped 8; count of bases not matched to a gene: 14. CDR3 in amino acids: CASSQRFRDRSPGYTF. CDR3 nucleotide sequence: TGTGCCAGCAGCCAAAGATTCCGGGACAGATCGCCCGGCTACACCTTC.